These 3 T cell receptor beta chains share one sample of origin, sequenced in a study of molecular identifiers for immune sequencing clone quantification. TCRdb fed the PCR reads into MiXCR, producing one record per CDR3 protein. The sample shows about 320,000 distinct CDR3 sequences, under 25% of them seen only once. The specimen was naive CD8+ T cells from blood, with Jurkat cell RNA spiked in. Subset in this sample: FACS-sorted CD8+CD4-CCR7+CD45RA+ naive T cells. The receptors derive from a human donor in good health. Some libraries in this study had Jurkat cell RNA spiked in.

The J gene is TRBJ2-5, the V gene TRBV10-3, with TRBD2 as a possible D gene (6 bases). The CDR3 covers 14 residues. CDR1 ENHRY and CDR2 SYGVKD come from the germline V gene. The germline V and J ends were trimmed by 3 bases and 2 bases, with 10 bases remaining between them. CDR3 residues: CAISEAGEQETQYF. The CDR3 DNA sequence: TGTGCCATCAGTGAAGCGGGTGAACAAGAGACCCAGTACTTC.

This sequence joins TRBV2 and TRBJ2-7; tentatively, D is TRBD2 (7 bases). The V end was cut by 7 bases, the J end by 7 bases, with 17 bases between. This CDR3 comprises 13 residues. Per the germline V gene, CDR1 is SNHLY and CDR2 is FYNNEI. This CDR3 reads CASKPGGISEQYF. The DNA of the CDR3 is TGTGCCAGCAAACCGGGGGGCATTAGTGAGCAGTACTTC.

This clonotype was detected only a few times. The chain carries TRBV13 and TRBJ2-7; the match to TRBD1 covers 7 bases. J was trimmed by 7 bases and V by 5 bases; bases with no gene match: 11. Looked up from germline, CDR1 is PRHDT and CDR2 is FYEKMQ (reference sequence). CDR3 length: 14 residues. CDR3 region: CASSAGQAIGEQYF. The CDR3 nucleotides read TGTGCCAGCAGCGCCGGACAGGCAATCGGGGAGCAGTACTTC.